The entry below gives a single TCR beta chain sequence along with its context. Trimming shortened V by 3 bases and J by 6 bases, and 19 bases separated the two germline ends. The CDR3 is 16 residues long. Germline V gene data show CDR1 as SGDLS and CDR2 as YYNGEE. The sample comes from a study of blood T cell repertoires in COVID-19. The wider study: The study drew acute and convalescent COVID-19 samples from the United States, Italy and Spain. PBMCs, B-cell-depleted T cells, or T cells provided the cDNA or gDNA that made up the material.

Only in-frame clones appear in the TCRdb table, and some are missing; sequencing was by immunoSEQ multiplex PCR. The sample yields roughly 280,000 clones, 89% seen once. Specimen: peripheral blood. The chain joins TRBV9 to TRBJ1-5; D might be TRBD1 (6 bases). The sequence was collected from a man aged 45-65 years with acute or convalescent COVID-19. CDR3: CASSAGPPGEGQPQHF. The CDR3 DNA reads TGTGCCAGCAGCGCGGGCCCCCCAGGGGAAGGTCAGCCCCAGCATTTT.